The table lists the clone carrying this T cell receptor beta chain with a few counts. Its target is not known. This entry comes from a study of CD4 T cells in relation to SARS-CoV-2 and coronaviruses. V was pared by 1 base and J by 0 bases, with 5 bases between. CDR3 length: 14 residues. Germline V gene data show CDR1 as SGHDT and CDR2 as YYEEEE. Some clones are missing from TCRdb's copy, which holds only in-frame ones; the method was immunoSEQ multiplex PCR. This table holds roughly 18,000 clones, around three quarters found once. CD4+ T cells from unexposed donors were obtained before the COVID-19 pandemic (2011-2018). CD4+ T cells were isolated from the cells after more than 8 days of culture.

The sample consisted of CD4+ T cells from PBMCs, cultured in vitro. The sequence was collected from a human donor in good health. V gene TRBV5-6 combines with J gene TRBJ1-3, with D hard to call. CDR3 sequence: CASSLWSSGNTIYF. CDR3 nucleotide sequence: TGTGCCAGCAGCTTGTGGAGCTCTGGAAACACCATATATTTT.